This TCR beta chain appears in the sequencing data of a study of beta chain features in type 1 diabetes. Study details: Patients did not differ from healthy donors in age, gender or cell yield. Study-wide results and limits: In the patient group, naive, central memory and Treg TCRB repertoires seemed more alike than in the healthy donor group. Shorter TCRB CDR3s, moderately but significantly so, marked every one of the four CD4+ subsets in Type 1 diabetes patients. Type 1 diabetes patients had fewer VDJ junction insertions and more deletions.

The CDR3 sequence is 11 residues long. The germline V gene has CDR1 LNHDA and CDR2 SQIVND (reference sequence). V dropped 7 bases and J dropped 6 bases, with 8 bases sitting between them. This clone was counted only a few times. What it binds is not known. Every isolated RNA sample was fully reverse transcribed, so sequencing captured expressed TCRB transcripts. Assay used: immunoSEQ multiplex PCR; TCRdb lists only in-frame clones, some missing. Altogether hundreds of thousands of clones are present, around an eighth being singletons, with the ten largest covering about 0.02%. The TCR originated in a man aged 18 to 29 with type 1 diabetes. Sequenced sample: naive CD4+ T cells from blood. The chain employs TRBV19 and TRBJ2-3; D ambiguous. Here the CDR3 DNA reads TGTGCCAGTAAGAGGATGGATACGCAGTATTTT. It is translated as CASKRMDTQYF.